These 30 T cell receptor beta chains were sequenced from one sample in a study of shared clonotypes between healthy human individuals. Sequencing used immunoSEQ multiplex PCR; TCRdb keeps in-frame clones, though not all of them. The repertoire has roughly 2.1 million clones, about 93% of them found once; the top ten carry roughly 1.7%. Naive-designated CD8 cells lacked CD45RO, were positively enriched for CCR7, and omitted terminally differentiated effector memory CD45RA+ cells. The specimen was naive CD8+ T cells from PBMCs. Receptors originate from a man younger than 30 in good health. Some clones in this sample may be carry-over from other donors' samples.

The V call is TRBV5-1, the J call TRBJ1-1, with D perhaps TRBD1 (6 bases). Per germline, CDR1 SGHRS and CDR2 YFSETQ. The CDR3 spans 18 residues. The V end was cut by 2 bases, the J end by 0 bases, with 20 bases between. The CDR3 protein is CASSFPRGDKPMNTEAFF. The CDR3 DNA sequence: TGCGCCAGCAGCTTTCCCAGGGGCGATAAACCCATGAACACTGAAGCTTTCTTT.

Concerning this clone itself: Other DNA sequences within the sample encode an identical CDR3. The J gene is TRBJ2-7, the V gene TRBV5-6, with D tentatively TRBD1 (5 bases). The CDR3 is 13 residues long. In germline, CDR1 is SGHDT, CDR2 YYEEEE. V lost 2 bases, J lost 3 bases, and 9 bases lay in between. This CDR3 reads CASSFDSSYEQYF. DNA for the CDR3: TGTGCCAGCAGCTTCGACAGCAGCTACGAGCAGTACTTC.

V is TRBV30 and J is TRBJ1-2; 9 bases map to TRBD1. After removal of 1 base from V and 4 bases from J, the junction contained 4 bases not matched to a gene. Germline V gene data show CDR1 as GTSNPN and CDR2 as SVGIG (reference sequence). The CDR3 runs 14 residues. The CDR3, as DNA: TGTGCCTGGAGTGGCAGGACAGGGGTCTATGGCTACACCTTC. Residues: CAWSGRTGVYGYTF.

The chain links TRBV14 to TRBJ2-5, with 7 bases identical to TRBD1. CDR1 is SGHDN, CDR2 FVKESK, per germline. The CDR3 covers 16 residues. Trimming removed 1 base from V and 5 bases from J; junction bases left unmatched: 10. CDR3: CASSQVRGPLEETQYF. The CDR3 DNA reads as TGTGCCAGCAGCCAAGTGAGGGGGCCCCTGGAGGAGACCCAGTACTTC.

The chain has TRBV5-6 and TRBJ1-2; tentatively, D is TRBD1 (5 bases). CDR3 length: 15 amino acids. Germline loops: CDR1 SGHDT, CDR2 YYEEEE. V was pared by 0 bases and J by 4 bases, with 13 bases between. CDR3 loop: CASSLGGTGPYGYTF. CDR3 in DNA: TGTGCCAGCAGCTTGGGAGGGACGGGTCCCTATGGCTACACCTTC.

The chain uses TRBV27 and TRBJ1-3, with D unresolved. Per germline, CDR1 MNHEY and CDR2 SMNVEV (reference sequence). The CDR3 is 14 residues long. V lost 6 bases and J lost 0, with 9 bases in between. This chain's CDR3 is CASRPGNSGNTIYF. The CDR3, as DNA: TGTGCCAGCAGACCCGGTAACTCTGGAAACACCATATATTTT.

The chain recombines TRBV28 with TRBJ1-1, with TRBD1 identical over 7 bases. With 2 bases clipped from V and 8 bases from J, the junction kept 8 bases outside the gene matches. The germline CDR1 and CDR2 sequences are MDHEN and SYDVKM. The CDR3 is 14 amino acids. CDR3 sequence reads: CASSLGTAGLEAFF. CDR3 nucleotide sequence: TGTGCCAGCAGTTTAGGGACAGCGGGTTTAGAAGCTTTCTTT.

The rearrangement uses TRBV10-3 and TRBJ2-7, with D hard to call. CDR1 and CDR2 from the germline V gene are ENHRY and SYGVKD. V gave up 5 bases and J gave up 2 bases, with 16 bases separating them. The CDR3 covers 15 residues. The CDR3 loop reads CAISSPRSPTYEQYF. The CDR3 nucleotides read TGTGCCATCAGTTCGCCCCGTAGTCCAACCTACGAGCAGTACTTC.

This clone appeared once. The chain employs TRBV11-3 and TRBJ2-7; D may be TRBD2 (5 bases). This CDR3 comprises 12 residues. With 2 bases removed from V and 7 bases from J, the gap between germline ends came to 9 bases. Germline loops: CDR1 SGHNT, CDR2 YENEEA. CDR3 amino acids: CASSLRGEEQYF. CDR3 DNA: TGTGCCAGCAGCTTACGGGGTGAGGAGCAGTACTTC.

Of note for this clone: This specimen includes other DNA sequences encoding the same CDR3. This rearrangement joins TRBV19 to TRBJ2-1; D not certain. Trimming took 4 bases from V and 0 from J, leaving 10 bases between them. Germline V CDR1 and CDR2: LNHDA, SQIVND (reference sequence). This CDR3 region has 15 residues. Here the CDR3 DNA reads TGTGCCAGTAGTACGGACCGCAGCTCCTACAATGAGCAGTTCTTC. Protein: CASSTDRSSYNEQFF.

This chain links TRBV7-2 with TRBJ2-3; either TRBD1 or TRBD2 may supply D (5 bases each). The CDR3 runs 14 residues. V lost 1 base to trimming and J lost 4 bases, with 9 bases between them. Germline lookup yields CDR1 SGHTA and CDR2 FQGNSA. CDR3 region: CASSLVGVPDTQYF. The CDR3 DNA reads TGTGCCAGCAGCTTAGTGGGGGTTCCAGATACGCAGTATTTT.

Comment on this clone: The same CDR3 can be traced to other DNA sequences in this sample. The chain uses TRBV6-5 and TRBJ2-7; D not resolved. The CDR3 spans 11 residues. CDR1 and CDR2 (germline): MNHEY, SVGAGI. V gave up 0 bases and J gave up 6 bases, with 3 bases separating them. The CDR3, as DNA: TGTGCCAGCAGTTACTCGACCGAGCAGTACTTC. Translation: CASSYSTEQYF.

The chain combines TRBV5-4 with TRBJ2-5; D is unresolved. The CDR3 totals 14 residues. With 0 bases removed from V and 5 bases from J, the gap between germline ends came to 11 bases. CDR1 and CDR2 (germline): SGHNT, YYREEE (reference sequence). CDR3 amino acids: CASSLERRVETQYF. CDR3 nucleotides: TGTGCCAGCAGCTTGGAGCGCCGGGTGGAGACCCAGTACTTC.

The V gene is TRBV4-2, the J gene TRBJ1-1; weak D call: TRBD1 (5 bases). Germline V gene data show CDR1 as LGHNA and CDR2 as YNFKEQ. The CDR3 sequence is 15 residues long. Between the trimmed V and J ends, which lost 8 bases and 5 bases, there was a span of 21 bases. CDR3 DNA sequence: TGTGCCAGCGCCAAGATCCCACTAAGGGGTACTGAAGCTTTCTTT. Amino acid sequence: CASAKIPLRGTEAFF.

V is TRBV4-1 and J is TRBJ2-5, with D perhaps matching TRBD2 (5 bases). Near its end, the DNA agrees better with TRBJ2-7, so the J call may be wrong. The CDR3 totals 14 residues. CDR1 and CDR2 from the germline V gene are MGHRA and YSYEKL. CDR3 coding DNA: TGCGCCAGCAGCCAAGTCGGGGTCTCCTACGAGCAGTACTTC. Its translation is CASSQVGVSYEQYF.

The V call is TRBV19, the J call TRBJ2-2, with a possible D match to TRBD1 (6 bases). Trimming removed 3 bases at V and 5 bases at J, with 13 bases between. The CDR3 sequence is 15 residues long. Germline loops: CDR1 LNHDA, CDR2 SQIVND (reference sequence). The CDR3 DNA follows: TGTGCCAGTAGTATGGGGGCTCTAAGAACCGGGGAGCTGTTTTTT. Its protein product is CASSMGALRTGELFF.

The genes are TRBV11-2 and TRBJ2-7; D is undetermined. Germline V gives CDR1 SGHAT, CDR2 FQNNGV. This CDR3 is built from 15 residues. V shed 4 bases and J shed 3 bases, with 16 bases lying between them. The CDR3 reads CASSSDRYQSYEQYF. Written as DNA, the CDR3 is TGTGCCAGCAGCTCGGACCGATATCAGAGCTACGAGCAGTACTTC.

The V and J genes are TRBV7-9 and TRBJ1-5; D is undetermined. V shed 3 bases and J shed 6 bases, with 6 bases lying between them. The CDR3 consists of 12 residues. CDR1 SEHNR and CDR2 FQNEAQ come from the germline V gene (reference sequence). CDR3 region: CASSFESQPQHF. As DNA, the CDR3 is TGTGCCAGCAGCTTTGAGAGTCAGCCCCAGCATTTT.

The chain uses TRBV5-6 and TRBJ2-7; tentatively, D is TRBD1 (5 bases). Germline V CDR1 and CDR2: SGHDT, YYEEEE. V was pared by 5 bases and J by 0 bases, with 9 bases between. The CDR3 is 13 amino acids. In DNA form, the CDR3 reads TGTGCCAGCAGTTACGACAGCTCCTACGAGCAGTACTTC. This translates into CASSYDSSYEQYF.

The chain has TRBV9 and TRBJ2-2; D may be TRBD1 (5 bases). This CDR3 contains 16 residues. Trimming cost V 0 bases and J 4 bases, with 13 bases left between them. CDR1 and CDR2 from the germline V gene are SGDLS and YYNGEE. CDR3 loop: CASSVGRGSSTGELFF. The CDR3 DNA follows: TGTGCCAGCAGCGTAGGAAGGGGTTCTTCCACCGGGGAGCTGTTTTTT.

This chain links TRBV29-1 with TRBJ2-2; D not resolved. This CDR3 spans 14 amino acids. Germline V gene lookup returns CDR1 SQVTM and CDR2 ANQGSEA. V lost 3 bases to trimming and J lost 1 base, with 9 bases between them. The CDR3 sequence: CSVDPAGNTGELFF. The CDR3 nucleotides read TGCAGCGTTGACCCGGCAGGGAACACCGGGGAGCTGTTTTTT.

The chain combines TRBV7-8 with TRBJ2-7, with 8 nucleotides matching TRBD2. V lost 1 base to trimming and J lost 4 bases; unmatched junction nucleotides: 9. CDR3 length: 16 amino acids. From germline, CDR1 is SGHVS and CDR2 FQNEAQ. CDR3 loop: CASSLGRAGGYYEQYF. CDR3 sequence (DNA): TGTGCCAGCAGCTTAGGTCGGGCGGGAGGATATTACGAGCAGTACTTC. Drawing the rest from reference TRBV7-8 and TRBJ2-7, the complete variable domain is GAGVSQSPRYKVAKRGQDVALRCDPISGHVSLFWYQQALGQGPEFLTYFQNEAQLDKSGLPSDRFFAERPEGSVSTLKIQRTQQEDSAVYLCASSLGRAGGYYEQYFGPGTRLTVT.

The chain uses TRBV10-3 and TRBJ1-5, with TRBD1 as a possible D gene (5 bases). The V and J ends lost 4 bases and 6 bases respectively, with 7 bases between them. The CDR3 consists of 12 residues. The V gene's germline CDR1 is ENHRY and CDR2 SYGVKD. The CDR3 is CAISAGTQPQHF. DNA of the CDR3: TGTGCCATCAGTGCCGGGACTCAGCCCCAGCATTTT.

The CDR3 sequence: CATSRDPRSRPYEQYF. The CDR3 nucleotides are TGTGCCACCAGCAGAGATCCTCGGAGCAGACCCTACGAGCAGTACTTC. V is TRBV15 and J is TRBJ2-7; no definite D call. The V gene lost 0 bases and the J gene lost 2 bases, with 14 bases spanning the gap. Germline CDR1 LNHNV, CDR2 YYDKDF (reference sequence). The CDR3 extends over 16 amino acids. The full variable domain, in which reference TRBV15 and TRBJ2-7 provide the parts outside the CDR3, is DAMVIQNPRYQVTQFGKPVTLSCSQTLNHNVMYWYQQKSSQAPKLLFHYYDKDFNNEADTPDNFQSRRPNTSFCFLDIRSPGLGDTAMYLCATSRDPRSRPYEQYFGPGTRLTVT.

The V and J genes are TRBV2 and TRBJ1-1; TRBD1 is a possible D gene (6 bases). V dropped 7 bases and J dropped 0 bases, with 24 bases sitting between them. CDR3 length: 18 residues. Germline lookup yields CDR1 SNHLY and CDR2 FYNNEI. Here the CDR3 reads CASMRGDGGREVNTEAFF. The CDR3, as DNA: TGTGCCAGCATGAGAGGTGATGGGGGGCGTGAGGTGAACACTGAAGCTTTCTTT.

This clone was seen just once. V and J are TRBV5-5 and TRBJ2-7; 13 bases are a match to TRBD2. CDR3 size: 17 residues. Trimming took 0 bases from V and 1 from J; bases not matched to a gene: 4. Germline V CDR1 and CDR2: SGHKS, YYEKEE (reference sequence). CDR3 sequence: CASSLDLLAGGSYEQYF. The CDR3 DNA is TGTGCCAGCAGCTTGGACCTACTAGCGGGAGGGTCCTACGAGCAGTACTTC.

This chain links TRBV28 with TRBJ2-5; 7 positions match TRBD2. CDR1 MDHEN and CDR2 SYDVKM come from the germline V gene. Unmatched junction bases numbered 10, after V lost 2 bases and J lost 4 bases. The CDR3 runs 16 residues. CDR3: CASSLGDGGSGETQYF. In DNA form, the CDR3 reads TGTGCCAGCAGTTTAGGGGACGGCGGGAGTGGAGAGACCCAGTACTTC.

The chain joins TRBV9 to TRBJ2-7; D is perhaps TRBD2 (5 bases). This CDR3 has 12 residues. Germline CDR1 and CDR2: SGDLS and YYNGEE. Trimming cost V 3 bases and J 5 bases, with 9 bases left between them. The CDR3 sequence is CASSAREDEQYF. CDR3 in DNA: TGTGCCAGCAGCGCCCGGGAAGACGAGCAGTACTTC.

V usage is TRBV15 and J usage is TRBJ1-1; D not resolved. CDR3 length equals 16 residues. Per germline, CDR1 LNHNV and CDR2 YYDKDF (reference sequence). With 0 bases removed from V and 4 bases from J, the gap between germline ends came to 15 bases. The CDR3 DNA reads TGTGCCACCAGCAGAGAGGCCTTCTGGGGTGGCACTGAAGCTTTCTTT. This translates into CATSREAFWGGTEAFF.

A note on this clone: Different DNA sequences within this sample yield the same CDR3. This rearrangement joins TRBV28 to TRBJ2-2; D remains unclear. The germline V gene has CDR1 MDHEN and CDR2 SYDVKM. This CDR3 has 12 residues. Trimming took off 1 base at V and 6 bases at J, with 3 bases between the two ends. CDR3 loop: CASSLSAGELFF. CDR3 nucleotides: TGTGCCAGCAGTTTATCAGCCGGGGAGCTGTTTTTT.